This TCR beta chain was sequenced for a study of early T cells in non-severe SARS-CoV-2 infection. Study-wide context: Bulk RNA taken from unsorted whole blood was sequenced, leaving chains unpaired. Study-wide findings and caveats: Sequences matched to VDJdb favored anti-spike CD8 responses, while private and CD4 specificities were missed.

Attachment of unique molecular identifiers was made to individual cDNA molecules. A single record per CDR3 protein comes from TCRdb applying MiXCR to the 5' RACE reads. The table lists about 64,000 distinct CDR3 sequences, less than 20% of them singletons. As regards this clonotype: Its antigen is not identified.

This receptor was obtained from an adult who was a healthcare worker with PCR-confirmed SARS-CoV-2 infection or an uninfected control (not recorded which). The sample here was whole blood, taken at baseline.

The CDR3 sequence: CASSRYELSPNTF. CDR3 nucleotide sequence: TGTGCCAGCAGCCGATACGAACTGTCCCCCAACACCTTC. V usage is TRBV5-4 and J usage is TRBJ1-2; no definite D call. CDR1 and CDR2 (germline): SGHNT, YYREEE (reference sequence). The CDR3 has 13 residues. V gave up 4 bases and J gave up 12 bases, with 19 bases separating them.